These 29 T cell receptor beta chains originate from one sample sequenced in a study of human T cells and chemical hapten exposure. From the RACE reads, TCRdb called clonotypes with MiXCR, one entry per CDR3 protein. The sample lists 370,000 or so distinct CDR3 sequences, roughly 4.8% occurring once. Time point described: patch test 1, 2 weeks after DPC sensitization. Treatment reported: therapeutic diphenylcyclopropenone sensitization with weekly scalp DPC. This specimen consisted of whole blood, obtained in connection with sensitization to the hapten diphenylcyclopropenone (DPC). These receptors came from a woman in her 50s with alopecia areata. Some clones in this sample may be carry-over from other donors' samples.

The V call is TRBV2, the J call TRBJ2-7; D assignment may be TRBD1 or TRBD2 (5 bases each). With 7 bases removed from V and 2 bases from J, the gap between germline ends came to 12 bases. CDR1 and CDR2 from the germline V gene are SNHLY and FYNNEI. The CDR3 extends over 13 amino acids. In nucleotides, the CDR3 is TGTGCCAGCACCCCCTTGGGGGCCTACGAGCAGTACTTC. It yields the protein CASTPLGAYEQYF.

This clonotype was counted ten times or more. The rearrangement joins TRBV12-3 or TRBV12-4 to TRBJ2-1; possibly TRBD2 for D (6 bases). CDR3 length: 13 residues. V was trimmed by 5 bases and J by 12 bases, leaving 17 bases between them. DNA of the CDR3: TGTGCCAGCAGTCCCTCGGCCGGAGGGCGGCAGTTCTTC. It translates to CASSPSAGGRQFF.

At least ten counts were recorded for this clonotype. The CDR3 DNA reads as TGTGCCAGCACCCCCGCGCTAGCAGATACGCAGTATTTT. It translates to CASTPALADTQYF. The V call is TRBV2, the J call TRBJ2-3; D not resolved. Germline CDR1 SNHLY, CDR2 FYNNEI. V was clipped by 7 bases and J by 4 bases, with 12 bases between them. The CDR3 has 13 amino acids.

This clonotype was found many times. This chain joins TRBV7-9 and TRBJ1-1, with unresolved D. The V gene's germline CDR1 is SEHNR and CDR2 FQNEAQ (reference sequence). V was clipped by 6 bases and J by 4 bases, with 9 bases between them. This CDR3 comprises 12 residues. The CDR3: CASRFIGTEAFF. CDR3 sequence (DNA): TGTGCCAGCAGGTTCATAGGCACTGAAGCTTTCTTT.

This clonotype was seen ten or more times. In nucleotides, the CDR3 is TGCGCCAGCAGCACCAGCCTAGGACAGGGAGGTCCATTATCTCCAGCTTTCTTT. Amino acids: CASSTSLGQGGPLSPAFF. The V call is TRBV5-1, the J call TRBJ1-1; TRBD1 matches at 8 bases. The CDR3 has 18 amino acids. Per the germline V gene, CDR1 is SGHRS and CDR2 is YFSETQ. With V trimmed by 4 bases and J by 10 bases, 24 bases remained unmatched.

This clonotype was recorded many times. The chain joins TRBV6-5 to TRBJ1-5; 7 nucleotides match TRBD1. Germline V gene lookup returns CDR1 MNHEY and CDR2 SVGAGI. The CDR3 runs to 15 residues. J lost 6 bases, V lost 6 bases, and 11 bases had no gene match. CDR3 nucleotide sequence: TGTGCCAGCAGACCCGAGGGGGCCCTAGGTCAGCCCCAGCATTTT. This sequence encodes CASRPEGALGQPQHF.

Many counts were recorded for this clonotype. The chain is built from TRBV7-6 and TRBJ2-7; D may be TRBD1 (6 bases). V was trimmed by 5 bases and J by 6 bases, leaving 20 bases between them. The CDR3 totals 15 residues. The germline V gene has CDR1 SGHVS and CDR2 FNYEAQ. The CDR3 coding sequence is TGTGCCAGCAGCCTCGGCGGAACAGGGACCTCCGAGCAGTACTTC. Amino acid sequence: CASSLGGTGTSEQYF. The whole variable domain, filled in from reference TRBV7-6 and TRBJ2-7, reads GAGVSQSPRYKVTKRGQDVALRCDPISGHVSLYWYRQALGQGPEFLTYFNYEAQQDKSGLPNDRFSAERPEGSISTLTIQRTEQRDSAMYRCASSLGGTGTSEQYFGPGTRLTVT.

The chain uses TRBV30 and TRBJ2-5; D possibly corresponds to TRBD2 (6 bases). The CDR3 consists of 13 residues. Germline assignment: CDR1 GTSNPN and CDR2 SVGIG (reference sequence). The V end was cut by 0 bases, the J end by 3 bases, with 8 bases between. This CDR3 reads CAWSVGGKETQYF. DNA of the CDR3: TGTGCCTGGAGTGTTGGCGGGAAAGAGACCCAGTACTTC.

The sample holds many counts of this clonotype. The V and J genes are TRBV29-1 and TRBJ1-1, with D perhaps matching TRBD1 (6 bases). CDR1 is SQVTM, CDR2 ANQGSEA, per germline. V was clipped by 1 base and J by 1 base, with 7 bases between them. CDR3 length equals 13 residues. The DNA for the CDR3 is TGCAGCGTTGAAGGGACAGAGAACACTGAAGCTTTCTTT. Its protein is CSVEGTENTEAFF.

Ten or more counts support this clonotype. The chain couples TRBV28 to TRBJ1-2; no clear D. Trimming removed 5 bases from V and 5 bases from J, with 6 bases in between. The length of the CDR3 is 11 residues. Germline loops: CDR1 MDHEN, CDR2 SYDVKM. The CDR3 DNA reads TGTGCCAGCAGTCTGGAATATGGCTACACCTTC. Protein sequence: CASSLEYGYTF.

This clonotype was observed a handful of times. The chain is built from TRBV10-3 and TRBJ2-3; possible D gene TRBD2, 5 bases. Germline CDR1 ENHRY, CDR2 SYGVKD. The CDR3 has 14 amino acids. Trimming took 5 bases from V and 5 from J, leaving 14 bases between them. This CDR3 is CAISRTDIGDTQYF. DNA of the CDR3: TGTGCCATCAGTCGGACTGATATTGGAGATACGCAGTATTTT.

This clonotype was seen ten or more times. The DNA of the CDR3 is TGTGCCAGCAGTTTAATCAGGCATCAGCCCCAGCATTTT. It translates to CASSLIRHQPQHF. The chain has TRBV28 and TRBJ1-5; no firm D call. This CDR3 spans 13 amino acids. Trimming removed 2 bases from V and 5 bases from J, with 7 bases in between. CDR1 is MDHEN and CDR2 is SYDVKM in the germline V gene. Variable domain in full (rest from reference TRBV28 and TRBJ1-5): DVKVTQSSRYLVKRTGEKVFLECVQDMDHENMFWYRQDPGLGLRLIYFSYDVKMKEKGDIPEGYSVSREKKERFSLILESASTNQTSMYLCASSLIRHQPQHFGDGTRLSIL.

The genes are TRBV6-2 or TRBV6-3 and TRBJ1-5; possible D gene TRBD1, 6 bases. The V and J ends lost 6 bases and 1 base respectively, with 19 bases between them. Germline CDR1 is MNHEY and CDR2 is SVGEGT. The CDR3 spans 17 residues. The CDR3: CASSNLPQGISNQPQHF. The CDR3 DNA sequence: TGTGCCAGCAGCAACCTGCCACAGGGAATCAGCAATCAGCCCCAGCATTTT.

This clonotype was seen ten or more times. The chain couples TRBV9 to TRBJ2-1, with D perhaps given as TRBD1 or TRBD2 (5 bases each). CDR1 SGDLS and CDR2 YYNGEE come from the germline V gene. The CDR3 has 16 residues. The germline V and J ends were trimmed by 5 bases and 6 bases, with 21 bases remaining between them. CDR3 sequence reads: CASSYMGPPVLNEQFF. CDR3 DNA sequence: TGTGCCAGCAGTTACATGGGACCGCCGGTACTCAATGAGCAGTTCTTC. The variable domain in full, completed from reference TRBV9 and TRBJ2-1, reads DSGVTQTPKHLITATGQRVTLRCSPRSGDLSVYWYQQSLDQGLQFLIQYYNGEERAKGNILERFSAQQFPDLHSELNLSSLELGDSALYFCASSYMGPPVLNEQFFGPGTRLTVL.

The chain is built from TRBV6-2 or TRBV6-3 and TRBJ2-5, with TRBD1 as a possible D gene (5 bases). Per the germline V gene, CDR1 is MNHEY and CDR2 is SVGEGT. This CDR3 is 14 amino acids long. V lost 6 bases, J lost 1 base, and 12 bases lay in between. The CDR3 DNA reads as TGTGCCAGCAGAACCGACAGTTTCCAAGAGACCCAGTACTTC. This encodes CASRTDSFQETQYF.

This clonotype was observed many times. V is TRBV2 and J is TRBJ2-5; 9 positions agree with TRBD1. The V and J ends lost 8 bases and 1 base, in that order; junction bases with no gene match: 11. The germline V gene encodes CDR1 SNHLY and CDR2 FYNNEI. The CDR3 length is 16 residues. DNA for the CDR3: TGTGCCAGCCTGGGGGGGGACAGGGAAAGCCAAGAGACCCAGTACTTC. As protein: CASLGGDRESQETQYF. Filled out from reference TRBV2 and TRBJ2-5, the complete variable domain reads EPEVTQTPSHQVTQMGQEVILRCVPISNHLYFYWYRQILGQKVEFLVSFYNNEISEKSEIFDDQFSVERPDGSNFTLKIRSTKLEDSAMYFCASLGGDRESQETQYFGPGTRLLVL.

This rearrangement joins TRBV4-1 to TRBJ1-2; perhaps TRBD1 as D (6 bases). CDR1 is MGHRA, CDR2 YSYEKL, per germline. Trimming took 2 bases from V and 4 from J, leaving 17 bases between them. CDR3 length: 16 residues. As DNA, the CDR3 is TGCGCCAGCAGCCAAATGGGGGGCCCAGCCCTCTATGGCTACACCTTC. Translating gives CASSQMGGPALYGYTF.

The genes are TRBV12-3 or TRBV12-4 and TRBJ1-5, with 7 bases that match TRBD1. V lost 6 bases and J lost 5; bases outside the gene matches: 7. The CDR3 sequence is 14 residues long. CDR3 bases: TGTGCCAGCAGCTCCACCACAGGGGATCAGCCCCAGCATTTT. This encodes CASSSTTGDQPQHF.

This clonotype was counted at least ten times. The chain has TRBV12-3 or TRBV12-4 and TRBJ1-1; D ambiguous. The ends were cut back, 4 bases at V and 3 bases at J, with 6 bases in the middle. This CDR3 has 12 amino acids. CDR3 sequence reads: CASSSSHTEAFF. In DNA, the CDR3 is TGTGCCAGCAGTTCGAGCCACACTGAAGCTTTCTTT.

This clonotype has more than one count but fewer than ten. J is TRBJ1-5 and V is TRBV20-1, with 10 positions matching TRBD1. CDR3 length equals 15 residues. Trimming took 5 bases from V and 5 from J; bases not matched to a gene: 9. Germline values: CDR1 DFQATT, CDR2 SNEGSKA (reference sequence). In DNA, the CDR3 is TGCAGTGCTGGGGCCGGGACAGGGGCCTATCAGCCCCAGCATTTT. Protein: CSAGAGTGAYQPQHF.

V is TRBV6-5 and J is TRBJ2-7; 9 positions match TRBD1. V lost 2 bases to trimming and J lost 9 bases; unmatched junction nucleotides: 8. CDR1 is MNHEY and CDR2 is SVGAGI in the germline V gene. This CDR3 is 14 amino acids long. The CDR3 bases are TGTGCCAGCAGTTACCCGGGACAGGGTGGTGTGCAGTACTTC. As protein: CASSYPGQGGVQYF.

The J gene is TRBJ2-3, the V gene TRBV7-6; D remains unclear. The germline gives CDR1 SGHVS, CDR2 FNYEAQ. The CDR3 contains 17 residues. V lost 4 bases to trimming and J lost 4 bases, with 21 bases between them. DNA for the CDR3: TGTGCCAGCAGCTCAACCACTGGGTTTCAAAGGGCAGATACGCAGTATTTT. Protein sequence: CASSSTTGFQRADTQYF.

This clonotype was counted only a few times. The chain carries TRBV12-3 or TRBV12-4 and TRBJ2-7; the match to TRBD2 covers 7 bases. The CDR3 contains 15 residues. Unmatched junction bases numbered 7, after V lost 2 bases and J lost 3 bases. CDR3 coding DNA: TGTGCCAGCAGTTTAAAACTCGCGGGGGACTACGAGCAGTACTTC. Translation: CASSLKLAGDYEQYF.

The sample holds many counts of this clonotype. The gene calls are TRBV11-2 and TRBJ1-2, with a tentative D call TRBD1 (5 bases). The CDR3 length is 12 residues. Germline V gene data show CDR1 as SGHAT and CDR2 as FQNNGV. Trimming removed 0 bases from V and 7 bases from J, with 6 bases in between. The CDR3 region is CASSLEGVGYTF. CDR3 DNA: TGTGCCAGCAGCTTAGAGGGGGTTGGCTACACCTTC.

This clonotype has at least ten counts. The chain is built from TRBV12-3 or TRBV12-4 and TRBJ1-1; D is uncertain. The CDR3 is 13 residues long. With 3 bases removed from V and 11 bases from J, the gap between germline ends came to 16 bases. DNA for the CDR3: TGTGCCAGCAGTTTTCGGGCCGTCAGGAGCGCTTTCTTT. Residues: CASSFRAVRSAFF.

This clonotype has a handful of counts. This sequence joins TRBV12-3 or TRBV12-4 and TRBJ1-5; TRBD1 might be the D (5 bases). This CDR3 spans 15 amino acids. Trimming took 3 bases from V and 7 from J, leaving 16 bases between them. CDR3 sequence (DNA): TGTGCCAGCAGTTTCGACGGGACTTCAGCGCAGCCCCAGCATTTT. Its protein is CASSFDGTSAQPQHF.

As DNA, the CDR3 is TGTGCCAGCAGTCGACGGGGCGTGGGGACGGAAGAAAAACTGTTTTTT. Its protein is CASSRRGVGTEEKLFF. This chain connects TRBV6-5 to TRBJ1-4; the D gene is possibly TRBD1 (5 bases). The CDR3 is 16 amino acids. Deletions cut 5 bases from V and 8 bases from J, with 21 bases between. Per germline, CDR1 MNHEY and CDR2 SVGAGI.

In its sample, this clonotype was seen many times. V usage is TRBV6-2 or TRBV6-3 and J usage is TRBJ1-1; 9 nucleotides match TRBD1. The V and J ends lost 4 bases and 3 bases, in that order; junction bases with no gene match: 6. The CDR3 runs to 15 residues. CDR1 MNHEY and CDR2 SVGEGT come from the germline V gene. CDR3 in amino acids: CASSSYRGLDTEAFF. The DNA of the CDR3 is TGTGCCAGCAGTTCGTACAGGGGGCTGGACACTGAAGCTTTCTTT.

V gene TRBV20-1 combines with J gene TRBJ2-7; TRBD1 aligns across 9 bases. The CDR3 consists of 13 residues. The germline CDR1 and CDR2 sequences are DFQATT and SNEGSKA (reference sequence). The J segment lost 3 bases and the V segment lost 3 bases, leaving 3 bases of the junction unmatched. The CDR3 DNA sequence: TGCAGTGCTAGGGGACAGGGAGGCTACGAGCAGTACTTC. Its translation: CSARGQGGYEQYF.